What follows describes a single TCR beta chain. Germline V gene data show CDR1 as SGHRS and CDR2 as YFSETQ. Unmatched junction bases numbered 10, after V lost 3 bases and J lost 7 bases. The CDR3 totals 15 residues. Using quantitative 5'-RACE with molecular barcodes, the authors made TCR beta libraries. TCRdb reprocessed the 5' RACE reads with MiXCR, giving one entry per CDR3 protein. The sample lists 250,000 to 300,000 distinct CDR3 sequences, 15% to 20% occurring once. This sample is part of a study of CD8 T cells in ankylosing spondylitis. The sequence was obtained from a male donor with ankylosing spondylitis or in good health (not recorded which). The chain employs TRBV5-1 and TRBJ2-1; the match to TRBD2 covers 7 bases. Source material: blood, either unsorted or a sorted T cell fraction (not recorded which). CDR3 amino acids: CASSYAGADSNEQFF. The CDR3 coding sequence is TGCGCCAGCAGCTATGCGGGAGCTGATTCAAATGAGCAGTTCTTC.